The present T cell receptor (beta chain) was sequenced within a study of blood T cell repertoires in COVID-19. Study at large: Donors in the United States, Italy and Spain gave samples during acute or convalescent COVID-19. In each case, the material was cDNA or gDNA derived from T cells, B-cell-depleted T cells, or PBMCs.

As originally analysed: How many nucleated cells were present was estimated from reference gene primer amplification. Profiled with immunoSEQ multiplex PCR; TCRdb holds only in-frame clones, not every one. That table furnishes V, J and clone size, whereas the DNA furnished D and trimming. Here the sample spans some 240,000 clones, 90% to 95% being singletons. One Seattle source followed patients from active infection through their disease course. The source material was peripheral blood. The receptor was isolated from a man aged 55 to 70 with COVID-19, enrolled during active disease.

The CDR3, as DNA: TGTGCCAGCAGTGAACTAGCGGGAAGCACAGATACGCAGTATTTT. It yields the protein CASSELAGSTDTQYF. The rearrangement links TRBV2 to TRBJ2-3, with 9 bases lining up with TRBD2. With V trimmed by 2 bases and J by 0 bases, 0 bases remained unmatched. The CDR3 extends over 15 amino acids. Looked up from germline, CDR1 is SNHLY and CDR2 is FYNNEI.